One and the same sample provided the 14 T cell receptor beta chains below, sequenced in a study of blood T cell repertoires in COVID-19. Sequencing used immunoSEQ multiplex PCR; TCRdb keeps in-frame clones, though not all of them. The top ten hold 0.75% to 0.95% of the sample, which has 200,000 or so clones, approximately 87% seen once. Sequenced sample: peripheral blood. The receptors stem from a woman in her 70s with acute or convalescent COVID-19.

The V call is TRBV18, the J call TRBJ2-3; D possibly corresponds to TRBD2 (5 bases). This CDR3 has 12 residues. V was pared by 6 bases and J by 6 bases, with 10 bases between. The germline gives CDR1 KGHSH, CDR2 LQKENI. The CDR3 region is CASSDSEDTQYF. The CDR3 DNA reads as TGTGCCAGCTCGGACTCGGAGGATACGCAGTATTTT.

This chain's CDR3 is CASSLEGALNQVTF. Written as DNA, the CDR3 is TGTGCCAGCAGCTTGGAAGGGGCCCTTAACCAAGTAACCTTC. The chain links TRBV2 to TRBJ1-2; D may be TRBD1 (5 bases). The V gene's germline CDR1 is SNHLY and CDR2 FYNNEI. The CDR3 has 14 residues. V was trimmed by 6 bases and J by 14 bases, leaving 25 bases between them.

The V call is TRBV29-1, the J call TRBJ1-2; TRBD1 matches at 8 bases. The CDR3 spans 14 residues. Trimming at V came to 3 bases and at J to 5 bases, leaving 8 bases not matched to a gene. Germline V lookup: CDR1 SQVTM, CDR2 ANQGSEA. CDR3 DNA sequence: TGCAGCGTTGATCCCGGACAGGGCCGTTATGGCTACACCTTC. Its protein is CSVDPGQGRYGYTF.

The chain is built from TRBV14 and TRBJ1-2; 12 positions match TRBD1. V lost 3 bases, J lost 8 bases, and 4 bases stayed unmatched. Per the germline V gene, CDR1 is SGHDN and CDR2 is FVKESK. There are 14 residues in the CDR3. The CDR3 bases are TGTGCCAGCAGCCACCCGGGACAGGGGGCGGGCTACACCTTC. This translates into CASSHPGQGAGYTF.

This chain uses TRBV6-5 with TRBJ2-5, with D possibly being TRBD1 (5 bases). Trimming cost V 9 bases and J 2 bases, with 13 bases left between them. The CDR3 runs to 13 residues. Germline CDR1 and CDR2: MNHEY and SVGAGI. The CDR3 protein is CASKTDKQETQYF. The DNA for the CDR3 is TGTGCCAGTAAGACAGACAAACAAGAGACCCAGTACTTC.

The chain is built from TRBV3-1 (or the pseudogene TRBV3-2) and TRBJ2-1; D gene uncertain. The CDR3 contains 15 residues. The germline V gene has CDR1 LGHDT and CDR2 YNNKEL (reference sequence). Trimming stripped 2 bases from V and 0 bases from J, with 8 bases between. The DNA of the CDR3 is TGTGCCAGCAGCCAAAACAGTATCTCCTACAATGAGCAGTTCTTC. Translating gives CASSQNSISYNEQFF.

This rearrangement joins TRBV3-1 (or the pseudogene TRBV3-2) to TRBJ1-2; a possible D gene is TRBD1 (6 bases). Trimming took 2 bases from V and 6 from J, leaving 10 bases between them. CDR3 length: 13 residues. The germline gives CDR1 LGHDT, CDR2 YNNKEL (reference sequence). The DNA for the CDR3 is TGTGCCAGCAGCCAAAGAGCAGGGGATGGCTACACCTTC. Its translation: CASSQRAGDGYTF.

This chain links TRBV2 with TRBJ2-2, with 7 bases that match TRBD2. This CDR3 comprises 15 residues. The germline CDR1 and CDR2 sequences are SNHLY and FYNNEI. V was pared by 2 bases and J by 5 bases, with 5 bases of the junction left unmatched. CDR3 region: CASSEIGAGTGELFF. The CDR3 DNA sequence: TGTGCCAGCAGTGAAATAGGAGCGGGGACCGGGGAGCTGTTTTTT. Variable domain in full (rest from reference TRBV2 and TRBJ2-2): EPEVTQTPSHQVTQMGQEVILRCVPISNHLYFYWYRQILGQKVEFLVSFYNNEISEKSEIFDDQFSVERPDGSNFTLKIRSTKLEDSAMYFCASSEIGAGTGELFFGEGSRLTVL.

This chain links TRBV5-1 with TRBJ1-3; D possibly corresponds to TRBD1 (6 bases). The CDR3 has 15 residues. Germline V CDR1 and CDR2: SGHRS, YFSETQ. V was clipped by 4 bases and J by 0 bases, with 11 bases between them. CDR3 sequence (DNA): TGCGCCAGCAGCCCCACAGGGTTCTCTGGAAACACCATATATTTT. Encoded protein: CASSPTGFSGNTIYF.

In its sample, this clone was seen once. This chain uses TRBV7-9 with TRBJ2-1, with 7 positions matching TRBD1. The CDR3 totals 14 residues. V lost 6 bases, J lost 7 bases, and 9 bases stayed unmatched. CDR1 is SEHNR and CDR2 is FQNEAQ in the germline V gene (reference sequence). The CDR3 is CASRMDRQGNEQFF. The CDR3 DNA is TGTGCCAGCAGGATGGATAGACAGGGTAATGAGCAGTTCTTC.

This clone was counted a few times. V usage is TRBV6-5 and J usage is TRBJ1-6, with TRBD1 matching over 7 bases. Looked up from germline, CDR1 is MNHEY and CDR2 is SVGAGI. This CDR3 contains 15 residues. V shed 0 bases, J shed 8 bases, and the junction held 4 bases outside the gene matches. The CDR3 reads CASSYSDRMDSPLHF. CDR3 DNA: TGTGCCAGCAGTTACTCGGACAGGATGGATTCACCCCTCCACTTT.

The chain links TRBV15 to TRBJ2-5; tentative D call: TRBD1 (6 bases). V dropped 0 bases and J dropped 4 bases, with 15 bases sitting between them. Per the germline V gene, CDR1 is LNHNV and CDR2 is YYDKDF (reference sequence). The CDR3 loop spans 16 amino acids. CDR3 nucleotide sequence: TGTGCCACCAGCAGAGATCCGCTTAGGGGGACAGAGACCCAGTACTTC. This codes for CATSRDPLRGTETQYF.

Here the CDR3 reads CASGDREGTDTQYF. The CDR3, as DNA: TGTGCCAGCGGGGACAGGGAGGGAACAGATACGCAGTATTTT. This sequence joins TRBV11-3 and TRBJ2-3, with 9 bases aligning to TRBD1. Germline V CDR1 and CDR2: SGHNT, YENEEA. The CDR3 is 14 amino acids. The trim removed 8 bases at V and 3 bases at J, leaving 6 bases unmatched.

V and J are TRBV11-1 and TRBJ1-2, with a weak D call TRBD1 (5 bases). Germline CDR1 reads SGHAT; CDR2 reads FQDESV (reference sequence). Trimming took off 6 bases at V and 7 bases at J, with 12 bases between the two ends. The CDR3 is 12 amino acids. Written as DNA, the CDR3 is TGTGCCAGCAGGCCGACAGCAGGTGGCTACACCTTC. This encodes CASRPTAGGYTF.